This T cell receptor beta chain originates from a study of T cell responses to AZD1222 COVID-19 vaccine. Produced via immunoSEQ multiplex PCR; TCRdb's table is partial and in-frame only. The table shows 95,000 to 100,000 clones, with more than 70% occurring only once. The CDR3 runs 15 residues. CDR1 SGDLS and CDR2 YYNGEE come from the germline V gene. The V gene lost 4 bases and the J gene lost 1 base, with 14 bases spanning the gap. Study observations and caveats: Donor demographics were predominantly white British with a female majority; clonal diversity may be underestimated. At baseline, seropositivity was found in only a handful of AZD1222 recipients. Once two AZD1222 doses were given, Spike-specific TCR breadth and depth went up. Spike regions recognized by vaccine-associated CD4 TCRs spanned the protein, led by 160-218 and 743-854.

This clone was found once. Its antigen is currently unknown. The material sequenced was peripheral blood, taken 28 days after the second AZD1222 dose. This chain links TRBV9 with TRBJ2-5; a possible D gene is TRBD2 (7 bases). This receptor was obtained from an adult who received the AZD1222 COVID-19 vaccine. This CDR3 reads CASSYGGRVQETQYF. The CDR3, as DNA: TGTGCCAGCAGCTACGGGGGGCGGGTCCAAGAGACCCAGTACTTC.